This note documents a single TCR beta chain sequence. Per the original data handling: Nucleated cell number was recorded as an estimate derived from reference gene primer amplification. Using immunoSEQ multiplex PCR, the repertoire was profiled, and TCRdb retains in-frame clones only, with some absent. V and J calls and clone size are given by that table; D and trimming were obtained from the DNA. The sample lists 270,000 or so clones; 75% to 90% were seen once. This sample was included in a study of blood T cell repertoires in COVID-19. At the level of the study: Sites in the United States, Italy and Spain provided acute and convalescent COVID-19 samples. In each case, the material was cDNA or gDNA derived from T cells, B-cell-depleted T cells, or PBMCs.

The V gene's germline CDR1 is MNHNY and CDR2 SVGAGI (reference sequence). Trimming removed 7 bases from V and 5 bases from J, with 10 bases in between. The CDR3 spans 12 residues. The TCR was taken from a woman between 35 and 50 years old who had recovered from COVID-19. The chain carries TRBV6-6 and TRBJ2-3; perhaps TRBD2 as D (5 bases). Sequencing was done on a sample of peripheral blood. The CDR3 DNA sequence: TGTGCCAGCACCAGGACTCAAGATACGCAGTATTTT. Amino acid sequence: CASTRTQDTQYF.